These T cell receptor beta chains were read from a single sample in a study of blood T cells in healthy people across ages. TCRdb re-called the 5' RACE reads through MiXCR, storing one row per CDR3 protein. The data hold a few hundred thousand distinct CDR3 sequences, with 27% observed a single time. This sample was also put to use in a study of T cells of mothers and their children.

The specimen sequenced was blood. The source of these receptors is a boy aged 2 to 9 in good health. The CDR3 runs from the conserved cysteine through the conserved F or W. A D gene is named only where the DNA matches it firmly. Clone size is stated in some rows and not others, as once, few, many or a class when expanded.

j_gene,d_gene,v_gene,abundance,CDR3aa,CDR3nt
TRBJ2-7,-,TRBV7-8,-,CASSLGAREQYF,TGTGCCAGCAGCTTGGGGGCGCGCGAGCAGTACTTC
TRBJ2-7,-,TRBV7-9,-,CASSSPTLGERGGEQYF,TGTGCCAGCAGTTCACCCACTCTCGGGGAGAGGGGAGGCGAGCAGTACTTC
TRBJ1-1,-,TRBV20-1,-,CSARMLGYTEAFF,TGCAGTGCGCGGATGCTTGGGTACACTGAAGCTTTCTTT
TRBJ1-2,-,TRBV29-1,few,CSVEWGYGYTF,TGCAGCGTTGAGTGGGGGTATGGCTACACCTTC
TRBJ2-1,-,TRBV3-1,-,CASTRSAGRLYNEQFF,TGTGCCAGCACCAGAAGCGCGGGTCGGCTCTACAATGAGCAGTTCTTC
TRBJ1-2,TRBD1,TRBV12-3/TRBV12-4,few,CASSQDRDYGYTF,TGTGCCAGCAGTCAGGACAGGGACTATGGCTACACCTTC
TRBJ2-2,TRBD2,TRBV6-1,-,CASSPSGNFLAGELFF,TGTGCCAGCAGTCCCAGCGGGAACTTCTTGGCCGGGGAGCTGTTTTTT
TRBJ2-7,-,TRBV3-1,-,CASSPRRHITYEQYF,TGTGCCAGCAGCCCAAGAAGGCATATAACCTACGAGCAGTACTTC
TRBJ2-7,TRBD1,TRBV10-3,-,CAIRTRTGNYEQYF,TGTGCCATCAGGACTAGGACAGGGAATTACGAGCAGTACTTC
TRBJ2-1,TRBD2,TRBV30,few,CALTSGGTDEQFF,TGTGCCTTGACTAGCGGGGGGACCGACGAGCAGTTCTTC
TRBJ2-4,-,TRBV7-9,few,CASSQDSAKNIQYF,TGTGCCAGCAGTCAGGACTCAGCCAAAAACATTCAGTACTTC
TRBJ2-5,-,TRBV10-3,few,CAIGLGDQETQYF,TGTGCCATCGGATTGGGTGATCAAGAGACCCAGTACTTC
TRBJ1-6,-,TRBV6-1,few,CASSEGGWTNSPLHF,TGTGCCAGCAGTGAAGGTGGTTGGACCAATTCACCCCTCCACTTT
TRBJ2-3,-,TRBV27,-,CASTGIGGTGNFTDTQYF,TGTGCCAGCACCGGAATCGGGGGAACAGGGAATTTTACAGATACGCAGTATTTT
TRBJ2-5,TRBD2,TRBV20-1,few,CSAAGTTQETQYF,TGCAGTGCTGCCGGGACTACGCAAGAGACCCAGTACTTC
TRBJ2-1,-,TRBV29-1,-,CSVPGSSYNEQFF,TGCAGCGTTCCAGGGAGCTCCTACAATGAGCAGTTCTTC
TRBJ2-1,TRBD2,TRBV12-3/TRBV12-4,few,CASSVAGGRNEQFF,TGTGCCAGCAGTGTAGCGGGAGGGCGGAATGAGCAGTTCTTC
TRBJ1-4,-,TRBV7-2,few,CASSLRRGSATNEKLFF,TGTGCCAGCAGCTTGCGTAGGGGGTCAGCAACTAATGAAAAACTGTTTTTT
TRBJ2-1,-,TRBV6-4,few,CASSARDSNNEQFF,TGTGCCAGCAGTGCAAGGGACTCGAACAATGAGCAGTTCTTC
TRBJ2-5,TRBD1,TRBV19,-,CASRRQGRTETQYF,TGTGCCAGTAGAAGACAGGGGAGGACGGAGACCCAGTACTTC
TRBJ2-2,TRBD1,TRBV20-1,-,CSARARQGALTGELFF,TGCAGTGCTAGAGCCCGACAGGGGGCGCTTACCGGGGAGCTGTTTTTT
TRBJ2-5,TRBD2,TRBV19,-,CASRGLAGGEETQYF,TGTGCCAGTCGGGGACTAGCGGGGGGGGAGGAGACCCAGTACTTC
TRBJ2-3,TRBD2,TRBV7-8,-,CASSPLAGGSDTRYF,TGTGCCAGCAGCCCACTAGCGGGGGGATCAGATACGCGGTATTTT
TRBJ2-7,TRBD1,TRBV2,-,CASNSGTVSYEQYF,TGTGCCAGCAATTCCGGGACAGTCTCCTACGAGCAGTACTTC
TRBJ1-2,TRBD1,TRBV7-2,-,CASSLPGQGAVGYTF,TGTGCCAGCAGTTTACCGGGACAGGGGGCAGTGGGCTACACCTTC
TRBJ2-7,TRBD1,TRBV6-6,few,CASSTQGTGDEQYF,TGTGCCAGCAGTACCCAAGGGACAGGGGACGAGCAGTACTTC
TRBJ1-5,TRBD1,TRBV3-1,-,CASSQAAGGGQPQHF,TGTGCCAGCAGCCAAGCGGCAGGGGGCGGTCAGCCCCAGCATTTT
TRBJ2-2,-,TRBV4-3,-,CASSQVYPSPGELFF,TGCGCCAGCAGCCAAGTATATCCTAGCCCCGGGGAGCTGTTTTTT
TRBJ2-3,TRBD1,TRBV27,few,CASNLDRQGAYTQYF,TGTGCCAGCAATTTAGATCGACAGGGGGCTTATACGCAGTATTTT
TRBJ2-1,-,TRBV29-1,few,CSVEDLGNYEQFF,TGCAGCGTTGAAGATCTCGGGAATTATGAGCAGTTCTTC
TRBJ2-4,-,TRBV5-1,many,CAREGDRKPKKNIQYF,TGCGCTAGAGAAGGTGACCGAAAACCAAAAAAAAACATTCAGTACTTC
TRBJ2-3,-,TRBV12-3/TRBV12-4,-,CASRSGFSPTDTQYF,TGTGCCAGCAGATCAGGGTTCAGTCCAACAGATACGCAGTATTTT
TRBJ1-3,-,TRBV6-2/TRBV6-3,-,CASAFSGESGNTIYF,TGTGCCAGCGCTTTTTCGGGAGAATCGGGAAACACCATATATTTT
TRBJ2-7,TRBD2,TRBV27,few,CASSTTSGRVIFPYEQYF,TGTGCCAGCAGTACGACTAGCGGGAGGGTCATTTTCCCCTACGAGCAGTACTTC
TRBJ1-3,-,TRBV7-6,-,CASSLGGLASGNTIYF,TGTGCCAGCAGCTTAGGGGGACTGGCCTCTGGAAACACCATATATTTT
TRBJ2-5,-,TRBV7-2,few,CASSFSREETQYF,TGTGCCAGCAGCTTTTCTAGGGAAGAGACCCAGTACTTC
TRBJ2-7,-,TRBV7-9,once,CASSLELSEQYF,TGTGCCAGCAGCTTGGAACTGTCCGAGCAGTACTTC
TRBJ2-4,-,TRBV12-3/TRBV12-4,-,CASSWGLDIQYF,TGTGCCAGCAGTTGGGGGTTGGACATTCAGTACTTC
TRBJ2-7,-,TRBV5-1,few,CASSFDNYEQYF,TGCGCCAGCAGCTTCGACAACTACGAGCAGTACTTC
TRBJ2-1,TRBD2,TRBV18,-,CASSLRGGHEQFF,TGTGCCAGCTCACTACGGGGGGGCCATGAGCAGTTCTTC
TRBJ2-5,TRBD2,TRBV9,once,CASSVGLAGPQETQYF,TGTGCCAGCAGCGTAGGGCTAGCGGGGCCCCAAGAGACCCAGTACTTC
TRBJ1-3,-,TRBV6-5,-,CASSRDWRGGNTIYF,TGTGCCAGCAGCAGGGACTGGCGCGGTGGAAACACCATATATTTT
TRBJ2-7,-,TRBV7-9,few,CASSPSRGLEQYF,TGTGCCAGCAGCCCTAGCCGGGGCCTCGAGCAGTACTTC
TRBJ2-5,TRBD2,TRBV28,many,CASSPGLADGTQYF,TGTGCCAGCAGTCCCGGACTAGCTGATGGGACCCAGTACTTC
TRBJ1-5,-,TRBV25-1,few,CASSEGLSSNQPQHF,TGTGCCAGCAGTGAGGGGCTGAGTAGCAATCAGCCCCAGCATTTT
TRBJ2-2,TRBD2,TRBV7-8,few,CASRIAGGPTGELFF,TGTGCCAGCAGAATAGCGGGGGGGCCCACCGGGGAGCTGTTTTTT
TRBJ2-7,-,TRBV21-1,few,CASSRGADEQYF,TGTGCCAGCAGCAGGGGGGCTGATGAGCAGTACTTC
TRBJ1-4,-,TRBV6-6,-,CASTITPPTNEKLFF,TGTGCCAGCACTATAACTCCTCCAACTAATGAAAAACTGTTTTTT
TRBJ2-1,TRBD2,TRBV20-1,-,CSARDRGRGNEQFF,TGCAGTGCTAGAGATCGGGGGAGGGGCAATGAGCAGTTCTTC
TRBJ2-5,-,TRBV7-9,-,CASNLKYQETQYF,TGTGCCAGCAACCTGAAGTACCAAGAGACCCAGTACTTC
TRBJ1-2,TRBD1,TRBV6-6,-,CASTEGAEGYTF,TGTGCCAGCACCGAGGGGGCAGAAGGCTACACCTTC
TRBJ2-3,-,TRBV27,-,CASSLLGLDTQYF,TGTGCCAGCAGTTTATTGGGTCTGGATACGCAGTATTTT
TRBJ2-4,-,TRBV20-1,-,CSAGLEGIAKNIQYF,TGCAGTGCTGGACTTGAGGGAATAGCCAAAAACATTCAGTACTTC